These T cell receptor beta chains were read from a single sample in a study of OX40 agonist ivuxolimab in advanced cancers. Assay: immunoSEQ multiplex PCR; the TCRdb copy retains only in-frame clones and omits some. The sample carries 70,000 to 95,000 clones, 87% recorded once. Sequenced material: CD4+ or CD8+ T cells sorted from blood, taken in a trial of the OX40 agonist ivuxolimab. Every receptor here comes from an adult with an advanced solid tumor such as melanoma, head and neck, liver or kidney cancer. The CDR3 runs from the conserved cysteine through the conserved F or W.

V gene	J gene	CDR3 protein
TRBV25-1	TRBJ1-5	CASSVAGVSNQPQHF
TRBV6-1	TRBJ2-3	CASSEELRQNPTDTQYF
TRBV5-1	TRBJ2-2	CASSAEGQGNVNGELFF
TRBV19	TRBJ1-3	CASSKTGPSGNTIYF
TRBV5-1	TRBJ2-2	CASSARQGYTGELFF
TRBV11-3	TRBJ2-2	CASSSSNSGELFF
TRBV9	TRBJ2-1	CASSRGRTSPNEQFF
TRBV27	TRBJ1-4	CASSSFSGEKLFF
TRBV29-1	TRBJ1-2	CSVERTYRANYGYTF
TRBV19	TRBJ2-2	CASSMKGLSGELFF
TRBV6-1	TRBJ1-1	CASSKGKGARNTEAFF
TRBV21-1	TRBJ2-7	CASNLYEQYF
TRBV29-1	TRBJ1-1	CSVEASSSFF
TRBV7-6	TRBJ2-3	CASSLAPAGATDTQYF
TRBV21-1	TRBJ2-7	CASSTAGKGPYEQYF
TRBV29-1	TRBJ2-2	CSVARPTGELFF
TRBV30	TRBJ2-1	CAWTHRNEQFF
TRBV5-1	TRBJ2-5	CASRREVGGAETQYF
TRBV13	TRBJ2-2	CASSLETGELFF
TRBV6-1	TRBJ2-3	CASSLSLGITDTQYF
TRBV2	TRBJ1-1	CASSLVPDTEAFF
TRBV30	TRBJ2-1	CAWSGNLAGGNEQFF
TRBV5-6	TRBJ1-2	CASRSSNYGYTF